Each of the 18 T cell receptor beta chains below was sequenced from the same sample in a study of cytomegalovirus exposure and HLA in healthy donors. The PCR was carried out with 60 Vbeta primers and 13 Jbeta primers. Sequenced by immunoSEQ multiplex PCR; TCRdb stores in-frame clones only, minus some. The data show about 140,000 clones, around 73% seen once. What was sequenced was PBMCs. Every receptor here comes from a female donor in good health and CMV-seronegative.

This clone was counted once. CDR3: CASSLEGSTYEQYF. The CDR3 DNA is TGTGCCAGCAGCTTAGAGGGCTCTACCTACGAGCAGTACTTC. The chain joins TRBV7-3 to TRBJ2-5; a possible D gene is TRBD2 (5 bases). The DNA end favors TRBJ2-7, so the J call may be wrong. The CDR3 covers 14 residues. Germline loops: CDR1 SGHTA, CDR2 FQGTGA.

The J gene is TRBJ1-2, the V gene TRBV5-1; 7 positions agree with TRBD1. The length of the CDR3 is 16 residues. J lost 1 base, V lost 4 bases, and 10 bases had no gene match. Germline lookup yields CDR1 SGHRS and CDR2 YFSETQ. CDR3: CASSTRAQGVNYGYTF. CDR3 DNA sequence: TGCGCCAGCAGCACCCGGGCCCAGGGGGTTAACTATGGCTACACCTTC.

V and J are TRBV7-2 and TRBJ1-5; D gene unclear. Germline values: CDR1 SGHTA, CDR2 FQGNSA. CDR3 length equals 17 residues. V lost 5 bases to trimming and J lost 0 bases, with 17 bases between them. The CDR3 loop reads CASSLQLVPNSNQPQHF. DNA of the CDR3: TGTGCCAGCAGCCTTCAACTGGTACCCAATAGCAATCAGCCCCAGCATTTT.

The chain uses TRBV28 and TRBJ2-5; TRBD1 matches at 7 bases. This CDR3 comprises 17 residues. Germline V gene data show CDR1 as MDHEN and CDR2 as SYDVKM. V dropped 6 bases and J dropped 3; count of bases not matched to a gene: 16. This chain's CDR3 is CASSRTGMAKRKETQYF. In nucleotides, the CDR3 is TGTGCCAGCAGCCGGACAGGTATGGCAAAAAGAAAAGAGACCCAGTACTTC.

This chain connects TRBV6-6 to TRBJ2-1; D is ambiguous. With 4 bases removed from V and 0 bases from J, the gap between germline ends came to 7 bases. Germline V gene data show CDR1 as MNHNY and CDR2 as SVGAGI (reference sequence). The CDR3 consists of 14 residues. The CDR3 reads CASSSSRSYNEQFF. CDR3 nucleotides: TGTGCCAGCAGTTCGAGCCGCTCCTACAATGAGCAGTTCTTC.

This chain links TRBV28 with TRBJ1-5; D is unresolved. Germline V gene lookup returns CDR1 MDHEN and CDR2 SYDVKM. Trimming shortened V by 2 bases and J by 6 bases, and 11 bases separated the two germline ends. This CDR3 contains 14 residues. This chain's CDR3 is CASSLGGGIQPQHF. DNA of the CDR3: TGTGCCAGCAGTTTAGGAGGCGGGATTCAGCCCCAGCATTTT.

CDR3 region: CASSFQGQGYQETQYF. The CDR3 DNA reads as TGTGCCAGCAGCTTTCAGGGACAGGGGTACCAAGAGACCCAGTACTTC. The chain employs TRBV13 and TRBJ2-5, with 10 positions matching TRBD1. Germline V lookup: CDR1 PRHDT, CDR2 FYEKMQ (reference sequence). The CDR3 totals 16 residues. V gave up 3 bases and J gave up 0 bases; unmatched junction bases: 4.

The rearrangement uses TRBV6-1 and TRBJ1-5; 8 bases are shared with TRBD1. Germline V gene lookup returns CDR1 MNHNS and CDR2 SASEGT. Unmatched junction bases numbered 12, after V lost 5 bases and J lost 9 bases. The CDR3 extends over 15 amino acids. CDR3 bases: TGTGCCAGCAGTACCAGGGGGCGATTCTTCTGGCCCCAGCATTTT. Encoded protein: CASSTRGRFFWPQHF.

V is TRBV7-9 and J is TRBJ2-1; 8 positions match TRBD2. CDR1 and CDR2 from the germline V gene are SEHNR and FQNEAQ (reference sequence). The CDR3 extends over 15 amino acids. V gave up 1 base and J gave up 4 bases; unmatched junction bases: 3. The CDR3 sequence: CASSLVTSGYNEQFF. The CDR3 coding sequence is TGTGCCAGCAGCTTAGTCACTAGCGGATACAATGAGCAGTTCTTC.

The V and J genes are TRBV5-4 and TRBJ2-5, with D perhaps matching TRBD1 or TRBD2 (5 bases each). The CDR3 is 13 amino acids. CDR1 and CDR2 from the germline V gene are SGHNT and YYREEE (reference sequence). V dropped 5 bases and J dropped 5 bases, with 13 bases sitting between them. The CDR3, as DNA: TGTGCCAGCAGGTTGACTAACAGGGAGACCCAGTACTTC. Encoded protein: CASRLTNRETQYF.

This clone was observed a few times. V gene TRBV10-3 combines with J gene TRBJ2-6; D is possibly TRBD1 (6 bases). Per the germline V gene, CDR1 is ENHRY and CDR2 is SYGVKD. CDR3 size: 14 residues. The V and J ends lost 7 bases and 1 base respectively, with 8 bases between them. DNA of the CDR3: TGTGCCATCATGAGGGGGTCTGGGGCCAACGTCCTGACTTTC. The encoded protein is CAIMRGSGANVLTF.

The chain is built from TRBV9 and TRBJ2-7; 8 bases map to TRBD1. Germline CDR1 is SGDLS and CDR2 is YYNGEE. The V gene end was trimmed by 4 bases and the J gene end by 8 bases; junction bases not matched to a gene: 5. The CDR3 loop spans 12 amino acids. DNA of the CDR3: TGTGCCAGCAGCCCCGGACAGGGCCAGCAGTACTTC. Translated, it gives CASSPGQGQQYF.

V gene TRBV28 combines with J gene TRBJ1-1; TRBD1 might be the D (5 bases). This CDR3 is 12 amino acids long. The germline gives CDR1 MDHEN, CDR2 SYDVKM. Deletions cut 8 bases from V and 7 bases from J, with 14 bases between. CDR3 in DNA: TGTGCCAGCGGGAACGGGGGAAATGAAGCTTTCTTT. Translating it yields CASGNGGNEAFF.

V is TRBV5-4 and J is TRBJ1-6, with TRBD1 matching 9 bases. Germline CDR1 is SGHNT and CDR2 is YYREEE (reference sequence). Losses at the gene ends were 3 bases for V and 9 bases for J; bases not matched to a gene: 7. The CDR3 is 15 residues long. For the CDR3, the DNA is TGTGCCAGCAGCTCTTCTACAGGGGGCTTTTCACCCCTCCACTTT. It is translated as CASSSSTGGFSPLHF.

V is TRBV7-8 and J is TRBJ2-7, with TRBD1 matching 8 bases. Losses at the gene ends were 4 bases for V and 2 bases for J; bases not matched to a gene: 4. CDR3 length: 14 residues. CDR1 and CDR2 from the germline V gene are SGHVS and FQNEAQ. CDR3 in DNA: TGTGCCAGCAGCTCACAGGGGGATCCCTACGAGCAGTACTTC. Protein sequence: CASSSQGDPYEQYF.

The genes are TRBV30 and TRBJ1-4; weak D call: TRBD1 (5 bases). The ends were cut back, 1 base at V and 5 bases at J, with 14 bases in the middle. This CDR3 has 15 amino acids. CDR1 is GTSNPN and CDR2 is SVGIG in the germline V gene (reference sequence). The CDR3 coding sequence is TGTGCCTGGAGTGAGGGACCGGGACTGAATGAAAAACTGTTTTTT. As protein: CAWSEGPGLNEKLFF.

This chain joins TRBV6-1 and TRBJ2-7; D not resolved. V was shortened by 2 bases and J by 0 bases, with 14 bases between the two germline ends. CDR1 MNHNS and CDR2 SASEGT come from the germline V gene. This CDR3 has 16 residues. CDR3 in DNA: TGTGCCAGCAGTGAACCCCGGCAGGCCAGCTCCTACGAGCAGTACTTC. Amino acid sequence: CASSEPRQASSYEQYF.

The rearrangement uses TRBV5-4 and TRBJ1-5; TRBD1 is a possible D gene (5 bases). V shed 0 bases and J shed 6 bases, with 13 bases lying between them. CDR1 SGHNT and CDR2 YYREEE come from the germline V gene (reference sequence). This CDR3 has 15 residues. The CDR3 loop reads CASSLGGGEAQPQHF. In DNA form, the CDR3 reads TGTGCCAGCAGCTTGGGCGGGGGAGAGGCTCAGCCCCAGCATTTT.